This TCR beta chain was recovered during a study of CD8+ T cells in alopecia areata. Study overall: Female C3H/HeJ mice aged roughly 6-11 weeks received skin from spontaneously alopecic C3H/HeJ graft donors aged about 6-12 months.

Sequencing used cDNA as its template, made by extracting RNA and reverse transcribing it. The method was immunoSEQ multiplex PCR; TCRdb's version includes in-frame clones alone and lacks a portion of them. This sample comprises about 300,000 clones, none seen once only. The study sorted pooled cutaneous lymph node cells by CD4, CD8alpha, NKG2D, NKG2ACE and other markers. The CDR3 runs 14 residues. CDR1 NSHNY and CDR2 SYGAGN come from the germline V gene. V lost 5 bases to trimming and J lost 0 bases; unmatched junction nucleotides: 3. This clone was seen a handful of times. Gene names are mouse gene names. Sequencing ends 4 residues short of the CDR3 end; the germline J gene provides the rest. This same CDR3 is encoded by further DNA sequences in the sample.

This TCR came from a C3H/HeJ mouse with alopecia areata. This strain has MHC haplotype H2-k. The specimen was CD4+ T cells sorted from a lymph node. The chain combines TRBV13-1 with TRBJ2-3, with 7 bases that match TRBD1. The covered CDR3 bases are TGTGCCAGCAGCGGACAGGCTAGTGCAGAA. It specifies CASSGQASAE. The entire CDR3 protein reads CASSGQASAETLYF.